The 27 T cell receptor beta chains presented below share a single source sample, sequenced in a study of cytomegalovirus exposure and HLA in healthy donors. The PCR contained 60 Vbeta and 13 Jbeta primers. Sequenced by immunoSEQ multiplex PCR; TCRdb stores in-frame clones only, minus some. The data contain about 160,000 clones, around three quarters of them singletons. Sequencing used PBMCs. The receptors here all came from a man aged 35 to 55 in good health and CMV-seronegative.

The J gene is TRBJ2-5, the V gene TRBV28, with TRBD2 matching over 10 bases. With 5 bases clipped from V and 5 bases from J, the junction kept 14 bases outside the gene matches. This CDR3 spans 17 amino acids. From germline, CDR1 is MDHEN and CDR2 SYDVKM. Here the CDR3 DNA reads TGTGCCAGCAGTAAGGGAAGAATAGCGGGAGGTAGCGAGACCCAGTACTTC. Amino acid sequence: CASSKGRIAGGSETQYF.

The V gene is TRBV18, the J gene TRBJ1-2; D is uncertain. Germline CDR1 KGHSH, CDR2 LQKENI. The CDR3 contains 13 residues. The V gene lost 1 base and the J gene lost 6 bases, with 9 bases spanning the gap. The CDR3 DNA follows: TGTGCCAGCTCACCACAGGAGGCAAATGGCTACACCTTC. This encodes CASSPQEANGYTF.

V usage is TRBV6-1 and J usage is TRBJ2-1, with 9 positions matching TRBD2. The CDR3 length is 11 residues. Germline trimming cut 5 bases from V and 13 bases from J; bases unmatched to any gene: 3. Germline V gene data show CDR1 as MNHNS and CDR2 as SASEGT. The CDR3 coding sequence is TGTGCCAGCAGTTCCGGGACTAGCCAGTTCTTC. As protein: CASSSGTSQFF.

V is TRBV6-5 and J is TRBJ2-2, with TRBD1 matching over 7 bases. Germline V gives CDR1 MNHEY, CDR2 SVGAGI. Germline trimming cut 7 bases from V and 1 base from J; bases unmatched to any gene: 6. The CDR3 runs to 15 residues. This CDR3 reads CASKPGQLNTGELFF. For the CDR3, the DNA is TGTGCCAGCAAGCCGGGACAGCTGAACACCGGGGAGCTGTTTTTT.

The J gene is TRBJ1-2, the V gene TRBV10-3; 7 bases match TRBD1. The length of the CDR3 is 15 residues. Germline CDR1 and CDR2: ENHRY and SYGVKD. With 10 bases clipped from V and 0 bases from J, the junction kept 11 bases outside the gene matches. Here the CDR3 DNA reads TGTGCCACCTTTAACAGGGGAACACCTAACTATGGCTACACCTTC. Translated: CATFNRGTPNYGYTF.

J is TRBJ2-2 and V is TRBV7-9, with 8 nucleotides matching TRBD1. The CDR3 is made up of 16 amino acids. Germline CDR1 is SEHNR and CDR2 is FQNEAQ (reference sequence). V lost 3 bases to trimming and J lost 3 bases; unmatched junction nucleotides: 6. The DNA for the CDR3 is TGTGCCAGCAGCTTCATAGGACAGGGTTACACCGGGGAGCTGTTTTTT. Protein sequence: CASSFIGQGYTGELFF.

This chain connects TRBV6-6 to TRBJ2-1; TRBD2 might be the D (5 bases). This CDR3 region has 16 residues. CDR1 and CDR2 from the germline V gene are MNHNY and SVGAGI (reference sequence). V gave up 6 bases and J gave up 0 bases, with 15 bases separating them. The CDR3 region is CASSPGLSSSYNEQFF. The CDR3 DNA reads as TGTGCCAGCAGCCCTGGACTCTCCAGCTCCTACAATGAGCAGTTCTTC.

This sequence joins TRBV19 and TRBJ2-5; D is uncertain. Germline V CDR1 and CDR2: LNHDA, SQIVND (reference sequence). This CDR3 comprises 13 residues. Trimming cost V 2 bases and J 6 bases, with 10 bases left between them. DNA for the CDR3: TGTGCCAGTAGTATAACTCCGTCCCAGACCCAGTACTTC. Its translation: CASSITPSQTQYF.

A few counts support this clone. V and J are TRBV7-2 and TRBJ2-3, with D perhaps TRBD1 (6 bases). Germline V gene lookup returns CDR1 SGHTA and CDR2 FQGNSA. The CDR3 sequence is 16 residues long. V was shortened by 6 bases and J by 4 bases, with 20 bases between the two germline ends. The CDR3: CASRDSQLSNSDTQYF. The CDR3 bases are TGTGCCAGCAGGGACAGCCAGTTATCTAATTCAGATACGCAGTATTTT.

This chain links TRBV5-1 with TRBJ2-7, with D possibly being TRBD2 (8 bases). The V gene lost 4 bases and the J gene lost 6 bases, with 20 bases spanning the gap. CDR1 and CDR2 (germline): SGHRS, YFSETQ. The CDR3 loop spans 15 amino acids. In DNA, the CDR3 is TGCGCCAGCAGCCCGGGAGGGACAGAAGTCGGCGAGCAGTACGTC. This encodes CASSPGGTEVGEQYV.

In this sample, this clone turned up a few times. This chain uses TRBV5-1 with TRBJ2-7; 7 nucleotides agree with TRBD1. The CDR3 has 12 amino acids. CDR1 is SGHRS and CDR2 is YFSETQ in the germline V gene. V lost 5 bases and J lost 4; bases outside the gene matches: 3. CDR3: CASRLQGYEQYF. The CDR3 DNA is TGCGCCAGCAGATTACAGGGGTACGAGCAGTACTTC.

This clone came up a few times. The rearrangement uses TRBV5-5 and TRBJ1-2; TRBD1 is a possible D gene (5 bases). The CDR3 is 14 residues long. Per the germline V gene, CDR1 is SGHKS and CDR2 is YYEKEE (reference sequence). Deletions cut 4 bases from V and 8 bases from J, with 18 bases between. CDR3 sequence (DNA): TGTGCCAGCAGCCCCGGCGGGGCCCCCAGAGGCTACACCTTC. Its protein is CASSPGGAPRGYTF.

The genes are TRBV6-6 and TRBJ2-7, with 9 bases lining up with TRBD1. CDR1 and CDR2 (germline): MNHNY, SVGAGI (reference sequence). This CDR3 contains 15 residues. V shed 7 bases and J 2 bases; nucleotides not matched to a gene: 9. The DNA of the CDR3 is TGTGCCAGCATGGGTTGGGGACAGGGAACCTACGAGCAGTACTTC. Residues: CASMGWGQGTYEQYF.

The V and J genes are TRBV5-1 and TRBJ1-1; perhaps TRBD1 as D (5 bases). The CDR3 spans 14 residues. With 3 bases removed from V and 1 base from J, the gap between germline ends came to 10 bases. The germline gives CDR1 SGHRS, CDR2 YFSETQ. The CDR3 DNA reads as TGCGCCAGCAGCTACCCCCAGGGGAACACTGAAGCTTTCTTT. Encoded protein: CASSYPQGNTEAFF.

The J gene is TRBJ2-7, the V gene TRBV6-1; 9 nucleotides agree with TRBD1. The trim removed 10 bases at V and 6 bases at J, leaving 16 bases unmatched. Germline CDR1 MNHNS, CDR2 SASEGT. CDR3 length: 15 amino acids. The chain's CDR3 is CATKSGTGYLREQYV. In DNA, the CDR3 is TGTGCCACCAAATCCGGGACAGGGTACCTCCGCGAGCAGTACGTC.

The CDR3 loop is CASSPGQGTHNEQFF. Here the CDR3 DNA reads TGCGCCAGCAGCCCGGGACAGGGGACCCACAATGAGCAGTTCTTC. V usage is TRBV5-1 and J usage is TRBJ2-1, with 10 bases lining up with TRBD1. CDR1 is SGHRS and CDR2 is YFSETQ in the germline V gene. Trimming at V came to 4 bases and at J to 5 bases, leaving 6 bases not matched to a gene. The CDR3 has 15 residues.

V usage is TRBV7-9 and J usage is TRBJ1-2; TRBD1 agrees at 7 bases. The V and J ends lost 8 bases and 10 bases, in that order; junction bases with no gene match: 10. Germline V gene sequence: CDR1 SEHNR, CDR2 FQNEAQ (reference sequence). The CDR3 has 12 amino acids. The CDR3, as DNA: TGTGCCAGCGGAAAAAGGGACAGATCCTACACCTTC. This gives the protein CASGKRDRSYTF.

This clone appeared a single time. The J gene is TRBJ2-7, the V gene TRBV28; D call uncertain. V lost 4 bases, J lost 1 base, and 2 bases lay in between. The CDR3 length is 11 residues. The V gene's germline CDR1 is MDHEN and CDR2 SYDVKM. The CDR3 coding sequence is TGTGCCAGCAGTTCGTCCTACGAGCAGTACTTC. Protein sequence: CASSSSYEQYF.

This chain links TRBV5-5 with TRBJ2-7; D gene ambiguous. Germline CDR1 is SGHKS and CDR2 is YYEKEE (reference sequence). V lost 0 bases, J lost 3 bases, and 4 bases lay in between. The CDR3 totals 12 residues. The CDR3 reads CASSLDIYEQYF. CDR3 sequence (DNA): TGTGCCAGCAGCTTGGACATCTACGAGCAGTACTTC.

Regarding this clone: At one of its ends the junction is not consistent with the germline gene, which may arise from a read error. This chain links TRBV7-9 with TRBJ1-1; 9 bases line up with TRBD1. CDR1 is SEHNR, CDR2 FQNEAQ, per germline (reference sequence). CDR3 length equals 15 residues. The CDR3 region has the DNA TGTTCCAGCAGCCAGGACAGGGGAATAGGCACTGAAGCTTTCTTT. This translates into CSSSQDRGIGTEAFF.

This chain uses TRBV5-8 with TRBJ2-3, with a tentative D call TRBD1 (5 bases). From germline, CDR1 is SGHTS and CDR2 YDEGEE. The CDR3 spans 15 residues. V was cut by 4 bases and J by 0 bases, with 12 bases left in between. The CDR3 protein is CASSPRTSSTDTQYF. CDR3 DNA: TGTGCCAGCAGCCCTCGGACATCTAGCACAGATACGCAGTATTTT.

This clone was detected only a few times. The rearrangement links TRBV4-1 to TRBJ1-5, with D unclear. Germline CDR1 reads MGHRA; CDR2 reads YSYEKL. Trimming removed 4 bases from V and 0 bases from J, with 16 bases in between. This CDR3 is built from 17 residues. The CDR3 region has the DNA TGCGCCAGCAGCCTACTTCCGCCCCCTTATAGCAATCAGCCCCAGCATTTT. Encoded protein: CASSLLPPPYSNQPQHF.

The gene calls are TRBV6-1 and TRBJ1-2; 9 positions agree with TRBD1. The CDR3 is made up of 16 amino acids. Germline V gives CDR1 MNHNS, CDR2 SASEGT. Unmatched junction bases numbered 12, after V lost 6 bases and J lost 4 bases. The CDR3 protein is CASSEFPGQGPYGYTF. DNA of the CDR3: TGTGCCAGCAGCGAATTTCCGGGACAGGGACCCTATGGCTACACCTTC.

The CDR3 protein is CATGVRGYNEQFF. CDR3 sequence (DNA): TGTGCCACCGGAGTCAGGGGTTACAATGAGCAGTTCTTC. V and J are TRBV15 and TRBJ2-1, with D tentatively TRBD1 (6 bases). Germline V gene sequence: CDR1 LNHNV, CDR2 YYDKDF (reference sequence). V shed 8 bases and J shed 4 bases, with 12 bases lying between them. This CDR3 comprises 13 residues.

The CDR3 sequence: CASSEISGSSTDTQYF. CDR3 sequence (DNA): TGCGCCAGCAGTGAGATAAGCGGATCTAGCACAGATACGCAGTATTTT. The chain carries TRBV10-1 and TRBJ2-3; weak D call: TRBD2 (5 bases). The CDR3 contains 16 residues. V lost 2 bases, J lost 0 bases, and 12 bases lay in between. Per the germline V gene, CDR1 is WNHNN and CDR2 is SYGVQD (reference sequence).

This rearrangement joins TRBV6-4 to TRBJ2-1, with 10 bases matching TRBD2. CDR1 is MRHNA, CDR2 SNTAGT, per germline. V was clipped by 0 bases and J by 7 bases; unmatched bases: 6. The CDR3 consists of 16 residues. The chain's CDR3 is CASSDSASGSSNEQFF. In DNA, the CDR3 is TGTGCCAGCAGTGACTCGGCTAGCGGGAGTTCGAATGAGCAGTTCTTC.

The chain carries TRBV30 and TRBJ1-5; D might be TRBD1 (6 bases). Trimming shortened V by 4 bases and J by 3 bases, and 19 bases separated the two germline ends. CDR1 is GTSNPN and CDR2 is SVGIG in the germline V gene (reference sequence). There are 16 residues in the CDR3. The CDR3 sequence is CAWNPGSGETNQPQHF. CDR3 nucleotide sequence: TGTGCCTGGAACCCGGGGTCAGGGGAAACCAATCAGCCCCAGCATTTT.